This T cell receptor (beta chain) was captured in a study of cytomegalovirus exposure and HLA in healthy donors. Study in general: Genotyping showed 81% of hundreds of donors falling in the Caucasian-associated ancestry cluster. Study findings and constraints: Presence/absence comparisons presumed near-even sequencing depth among donors. When analyzed later, a missense DCLRE1C variant was found to be linked to TCR beta V- and J-gene trimming.

The CDR3 sequence is 15 residues long. Germline V gene lookup returns CDR1 MGHRA and CDR2 YSYEKL. With V trimmed by 3 bases and J by 4 bases, 2 bases remained unmatched. It was with 60 Vbeta and 13 Jbeta primers that the PCR ran. Sequencing used immunoSEQ multiplex PCR; TCRdb keeps in-frame clones, though not all of them. The sample holds approximately 110,000 clones, 70% to 80% seen once. Regarding this clone: As yet, its antigen is unknown.

The source of this sequence is a woman aged 40-49 years in good health and CMV-seronegative. The chain is built from TRBV4-1 and TRBJ1-5; 11 bases agree with TRBD1. The sample consisted of PBMCs. CDR3 sequence reads: CASSQGTGGNQPQHF. The CDR3 DNA is TGCGCCAGCAGCCAGGGGACAGGGGGAAATCAGCCCCAGCATTTT.